There are many counts of the clone carrying this T cell receptor (beta chain). Its target is not known. TCRdb analysed the 5' RACE reads with MiXCR anew, one entry per CDR3 protein. The sample records 20,000 to 30,000 distinct CDR3 sequences, 8.8% being singletons. Regarding time point: sample taken at primary tumor resection. The approximately 79 donors had untreated early-stage non-small cell lung cancer. Tumor, nontumor lung or frozen PBMC supplied whole RNA that was sequenced unsorted. The data were obtained in a study of spatial heterogeneity in lung cancer. Study results and caveats: Intratumoral expanded alpha and beta TCR counts were found to track tumor mutation counts.

Source: lung tumor tissue, taken at surgery. The TCR comes from a male donor with early-stage non-small cell lung cancer.

Written as DNA, the CDR3 is TGTGCCAGCAGTGAAATTGGACAGGGCGTCAACAATGAGCAGTTCTTC. Encoded protein: CASSEIGQGVNNEQFF. The genes are TRBV6-1 and TRBJ2-1, with 8 positions matching TRBD1. The germline V gene encodes CDR1 MNHNS and CDR2 SASEGT. This CDR3 is 16 amino acids long. The V gene end was trimmed by 2 bases and the J gene end by 5 bases; junction bases not matched to a gene: 8.